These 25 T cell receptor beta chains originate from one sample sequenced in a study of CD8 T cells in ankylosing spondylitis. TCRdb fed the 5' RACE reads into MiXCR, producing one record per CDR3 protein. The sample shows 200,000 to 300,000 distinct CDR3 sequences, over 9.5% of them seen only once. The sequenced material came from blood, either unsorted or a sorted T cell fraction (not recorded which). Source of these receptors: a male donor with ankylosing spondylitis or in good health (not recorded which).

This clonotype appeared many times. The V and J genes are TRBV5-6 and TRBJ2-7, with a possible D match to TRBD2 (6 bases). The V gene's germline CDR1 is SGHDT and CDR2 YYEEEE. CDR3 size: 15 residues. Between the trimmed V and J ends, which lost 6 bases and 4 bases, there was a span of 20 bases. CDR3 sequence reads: CASTSDRGEGYEQYF. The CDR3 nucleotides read TGTGCCAGCACCTCAGACCGCGGGGAAGGGTACGAGCAGTACTTC.

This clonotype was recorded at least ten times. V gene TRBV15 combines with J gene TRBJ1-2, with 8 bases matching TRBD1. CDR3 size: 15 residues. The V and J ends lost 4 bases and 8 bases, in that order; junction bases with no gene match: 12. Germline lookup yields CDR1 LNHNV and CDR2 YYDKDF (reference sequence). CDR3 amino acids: CATSTDRGTAGGYTF. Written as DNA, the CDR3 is TGTGCCACCAGCACCGACAGGGGCACCGCGGGCGGCTACACCTTC.

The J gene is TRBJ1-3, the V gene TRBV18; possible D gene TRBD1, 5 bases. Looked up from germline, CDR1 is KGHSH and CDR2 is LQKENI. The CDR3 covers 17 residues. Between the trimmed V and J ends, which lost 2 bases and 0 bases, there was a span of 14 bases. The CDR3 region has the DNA TGTGCCAGCTCACCAATTCGTGCAGGGCGCTCTGGAAACACCATATATTTT. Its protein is CASSPIRAGRSGNTIYF.

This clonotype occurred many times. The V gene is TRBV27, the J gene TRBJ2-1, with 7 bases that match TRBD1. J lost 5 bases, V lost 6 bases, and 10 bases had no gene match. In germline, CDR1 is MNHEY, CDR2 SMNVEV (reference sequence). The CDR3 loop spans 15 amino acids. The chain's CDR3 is CASRDDRVNHNEQFF. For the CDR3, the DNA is TGTGCCAGCAGGGATGACAGGGTGAATCACAATGAGCAGTTCTTC.

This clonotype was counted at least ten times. CDR3 in amino acids: CASSFPAGKSYNEQFF. The CDR3 coding sequence is TGCGCCAGCAGCTTCCCAGCGGGGAAATCCTACAATGAGCAGTTCTTC. The chain has TRBV5-1 and TRBJ2-1; 7 positions match TRBD2. The CDR3 is made up of 16 amino acids. In germline, CDR1 is SGHRS, CDR2 YFSETQ. Losses at the gene ends were 2 bases for V and 1 base for J; bases not matched to a gene: 6.

CDR3 sequence: CASSSHRFGRSPLHF. The CDR3, as DNA: TGTGCCAGCAGTTCCCACCGTTTTGGGAGATCACCCCTCCACTTT. The chain has TRBV28 and TRBJ1-6, with D unresolved. V was trimmed by 4 bases and J by 10 bases, leaving 17 bases between them. The germline V gene encodes CDR1 MDHEN and CDR2 SYDVKM. The CDR3 contains 15 residues.

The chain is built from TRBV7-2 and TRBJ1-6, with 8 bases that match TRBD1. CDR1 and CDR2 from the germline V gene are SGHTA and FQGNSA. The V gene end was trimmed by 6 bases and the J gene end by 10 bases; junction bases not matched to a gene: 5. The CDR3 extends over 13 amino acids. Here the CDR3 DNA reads TGTGCCAGCAGAAGCCGGACAGGGTCACCCCTCCACTTT. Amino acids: CASRSRTGSPLHF.

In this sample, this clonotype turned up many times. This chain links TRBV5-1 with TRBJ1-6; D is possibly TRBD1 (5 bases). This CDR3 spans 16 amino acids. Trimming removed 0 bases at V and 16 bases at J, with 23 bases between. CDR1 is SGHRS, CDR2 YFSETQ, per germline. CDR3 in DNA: TGCGCCAGCAGCTTGGGAGACAGAACGGAAGTGGGGAATCTCCACTTT. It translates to CASSLGDRTEVGNLHF.

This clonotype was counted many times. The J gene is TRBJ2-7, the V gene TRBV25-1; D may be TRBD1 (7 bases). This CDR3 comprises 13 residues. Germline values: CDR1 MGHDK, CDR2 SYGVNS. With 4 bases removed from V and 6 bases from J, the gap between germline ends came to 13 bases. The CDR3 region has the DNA TGTGCCAGCAGTGCAGGGGGGAACGGCGAGCAGTACTTC. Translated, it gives CASSAGGNGEQYF.

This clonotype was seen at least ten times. CDR3 sequence: CASSLALVYTEAFF. CDR3 bases: TGTGCCAGCAGCTTAGCGCTTGTGTACACTGAAGCTTTCTTT. The rearrangement links TRBV7-2 to TRBJ1-1; D call uncertain. CDR3 size: 14 residues. CDR1 and CDR2 from the germline V gene are SGHTA and FQGNSA. V was clipped by 0 bases and J by 3 bases, with 8 bases between them. Combining the CDR3 with reference TRBV7-2 and TRBJ1-1 gives the whole variable domain GAGVSQSPSNKVTEKGKDVELRCDPISGHTALYWYRQSLGQGLEFLIYFQGNSAPDKSGLPSDRFSAERTGGSVSTLTIQRTQQEDSAVYLCASSLALVYTEAFFGQGTRLTVV.

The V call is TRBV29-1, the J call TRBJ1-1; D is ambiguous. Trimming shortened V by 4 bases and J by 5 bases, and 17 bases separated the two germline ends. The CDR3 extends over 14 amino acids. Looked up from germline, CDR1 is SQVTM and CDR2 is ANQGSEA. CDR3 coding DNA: TGCAGCGTTGGACGGTCGAGTGTGGCGACTGAAGCTTTCTTT. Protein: CSVGRSSVATEAFF.

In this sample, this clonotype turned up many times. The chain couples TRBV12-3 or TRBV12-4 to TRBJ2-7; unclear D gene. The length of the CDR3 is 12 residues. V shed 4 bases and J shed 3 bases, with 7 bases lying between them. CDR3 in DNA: TGTGCCAGCAGTTCACAGCGCTACGAGCAGTACTTC. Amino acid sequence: CASSSQRYEQYF.

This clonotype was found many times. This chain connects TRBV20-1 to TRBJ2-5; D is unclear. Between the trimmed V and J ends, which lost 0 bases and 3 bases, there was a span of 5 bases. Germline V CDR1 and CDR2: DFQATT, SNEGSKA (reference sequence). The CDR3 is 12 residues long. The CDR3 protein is CSARDFKETQYF. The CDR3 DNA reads TGCAGTGCTAGAGATTTTAAAGAGACCCAGTACTTC.

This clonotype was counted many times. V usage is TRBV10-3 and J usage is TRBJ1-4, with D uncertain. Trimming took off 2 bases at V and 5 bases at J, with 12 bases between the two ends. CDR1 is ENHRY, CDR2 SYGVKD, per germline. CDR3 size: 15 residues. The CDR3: CAISESSGNNEKLFF. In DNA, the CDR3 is TGTGCCATCAGTGAGAGTTCGGGGAACAATGAAAAACTGTTTTTT.

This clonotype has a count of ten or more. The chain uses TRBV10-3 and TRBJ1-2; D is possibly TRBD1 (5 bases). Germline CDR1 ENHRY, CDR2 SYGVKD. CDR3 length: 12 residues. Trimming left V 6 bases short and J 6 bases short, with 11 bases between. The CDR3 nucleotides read TGTGCCATCAGGGACGGGGGACATGGCTACACCTTC. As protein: CAIRDGGHGYTF.

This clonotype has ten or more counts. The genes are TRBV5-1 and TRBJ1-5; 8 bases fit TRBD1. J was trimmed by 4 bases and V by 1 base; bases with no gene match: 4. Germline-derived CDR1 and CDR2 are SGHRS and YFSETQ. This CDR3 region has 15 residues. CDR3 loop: CASSLLTGGNQPQHF. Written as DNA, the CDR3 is TGCGCCAGCAGCTTGTTAACAGGGGGTAATCAGCCCCAGCATTTT. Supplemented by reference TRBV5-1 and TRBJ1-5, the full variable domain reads KAGVTQTPRYLIKTRGQQVTLSCSPISGHRSVSWYQQTPGQGLQFLFEYFSETQRNKGNFPGRFSGRQFSNSRSEMNVSTLELGDSALYLCASSLLTGGNQPQHFGDGTRLSIL.

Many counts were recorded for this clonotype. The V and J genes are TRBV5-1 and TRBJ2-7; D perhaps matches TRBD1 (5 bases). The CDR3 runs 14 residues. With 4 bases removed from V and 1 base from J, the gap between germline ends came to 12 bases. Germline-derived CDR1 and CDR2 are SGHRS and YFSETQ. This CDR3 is CASSLDSSSYEQYF. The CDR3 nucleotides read TGCGCCAGCAGCCTTGACAGTTCTTCCTACGAGCAGTACTTC.

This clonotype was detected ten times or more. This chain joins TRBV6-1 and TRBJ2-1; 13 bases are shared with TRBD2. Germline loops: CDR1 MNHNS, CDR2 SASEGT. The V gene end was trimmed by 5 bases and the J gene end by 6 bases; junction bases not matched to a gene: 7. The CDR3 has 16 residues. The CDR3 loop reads CASSTTTSGRINEQFF. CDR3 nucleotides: TGTGCCAGCAGTACCACGACTAGCGGGAGGATCAATGAGCAGTTCTTC.

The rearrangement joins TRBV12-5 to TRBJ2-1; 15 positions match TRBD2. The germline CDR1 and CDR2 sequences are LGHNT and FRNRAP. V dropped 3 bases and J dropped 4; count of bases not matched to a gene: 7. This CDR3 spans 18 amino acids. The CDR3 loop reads CASGFPGTSGGPYNEQFF. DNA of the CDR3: TGTGCTAGTGGTTTCCCAGGGACTAGCGGGGGGCCTTACAATGAGCAGTTCTTC.

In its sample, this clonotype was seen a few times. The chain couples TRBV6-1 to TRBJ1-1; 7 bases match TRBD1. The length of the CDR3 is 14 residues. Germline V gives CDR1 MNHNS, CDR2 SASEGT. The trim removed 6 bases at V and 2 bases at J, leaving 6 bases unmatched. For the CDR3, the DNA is TGTGCCAGCAGCAAACAGGGGACCAACACTGAAGCTTTCTTT. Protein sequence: CASSKQGTNTEAFF.

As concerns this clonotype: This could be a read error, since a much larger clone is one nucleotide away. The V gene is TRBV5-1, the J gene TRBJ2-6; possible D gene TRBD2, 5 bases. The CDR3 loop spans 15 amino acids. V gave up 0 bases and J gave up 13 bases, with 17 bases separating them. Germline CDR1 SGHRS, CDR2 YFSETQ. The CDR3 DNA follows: TGCGCCAGCAGCTTGGTTTTGCCAGGACTTAGTGTCCTGACTTTC. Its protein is CASSLVLPGLSVLTF.

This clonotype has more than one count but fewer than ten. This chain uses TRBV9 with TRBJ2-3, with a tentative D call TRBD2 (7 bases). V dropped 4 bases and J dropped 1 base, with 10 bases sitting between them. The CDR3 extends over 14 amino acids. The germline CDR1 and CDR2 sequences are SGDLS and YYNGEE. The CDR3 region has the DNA TGTGCCAGCAGCTGGCGGGGGCGCACAGATACGCAGTATTTT. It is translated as CASSWRGRTDTQYF.

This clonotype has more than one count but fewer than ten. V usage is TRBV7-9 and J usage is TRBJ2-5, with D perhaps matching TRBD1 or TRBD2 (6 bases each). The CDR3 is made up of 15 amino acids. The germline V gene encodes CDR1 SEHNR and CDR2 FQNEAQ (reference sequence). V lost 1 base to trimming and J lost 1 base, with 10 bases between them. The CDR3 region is CASSLVGGLQETQYF. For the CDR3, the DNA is TGTGCCAGCAGCTTAGTAGGGGGGCTCCAAGAGACCCAGTACTTC.

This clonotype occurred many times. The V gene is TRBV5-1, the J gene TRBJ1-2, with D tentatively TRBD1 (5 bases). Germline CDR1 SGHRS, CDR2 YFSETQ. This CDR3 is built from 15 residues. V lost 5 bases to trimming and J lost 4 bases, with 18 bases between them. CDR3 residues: CASSPEGRSSYGYTF. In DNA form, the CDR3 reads TGCGCCAGCAGTCCCGAGGGGCGATCGAGCTATGGCTACACCTTC.

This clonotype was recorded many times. The DNA of the CDR3 is TGTGCCAGCAGCCAAGAAATAGGCGGCCAAGAGACCCAGTACTTC. Translated, it gives CASSQEIGGQETQYF. The chain couples TRBV4-2 to TRBJ2-5; D is undetermined. The ends were cut back, 0 bases at V and 1 base at J, with 9 bases in the middle. The V gene's germline CDR1 is LGHNA and CDR2 YNFKEQ. The CDR3 is 15 residues long.